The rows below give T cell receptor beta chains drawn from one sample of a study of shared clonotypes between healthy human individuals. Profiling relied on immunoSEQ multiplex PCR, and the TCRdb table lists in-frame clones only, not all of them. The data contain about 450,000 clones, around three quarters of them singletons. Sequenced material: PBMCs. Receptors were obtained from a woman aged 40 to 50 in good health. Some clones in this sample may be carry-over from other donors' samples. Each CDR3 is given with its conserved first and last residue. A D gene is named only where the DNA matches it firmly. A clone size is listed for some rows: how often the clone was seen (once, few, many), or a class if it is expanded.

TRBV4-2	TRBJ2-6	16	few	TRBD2	TGTGCCAGCAGCCAAGAGCGGGGGACTGGGGCCAACGTCCTGACTTTC	CASSQERGTGANVLTF
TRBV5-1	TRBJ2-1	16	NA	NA	TGCGCCAGCAGCTTGGGTCTTAGTGGCTCCTACAATGAGCAGTTCTTC	CASSLGLSGSYNEQFF
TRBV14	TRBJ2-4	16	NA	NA	TGTGCCAGCAGCCAAGATCTCGGGTTAGCCAAAAACATTCAGTACTTC	CASSQDLGLAKNIQYF
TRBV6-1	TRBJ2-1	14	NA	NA	TGTGCCAGCAGTGGTGGGGGCTTAGTTCGTGAGCAGTTCTTC	CASSGGGLVREQFF
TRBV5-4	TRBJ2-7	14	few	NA	TGTGCCAGCAGCCCGGACACCCGGGTCTACGAGCAGTACTTC	CASSPDTRVYEQYF
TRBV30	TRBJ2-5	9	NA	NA	TGTGCCTTCCGTGGTGTGCAGTACTTC	CAFRGVQYF
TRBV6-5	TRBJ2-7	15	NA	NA	TGTGCCAGCAGTTACGGGGCCAGGAGCTCCTACGAGCAGTACTTC	CASSYGARSSYEQYF
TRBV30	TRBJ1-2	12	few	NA	TGTGCCTGGAGTGTAACGGAATCTGGCTACACCTTC	CAWSVTESGYTF
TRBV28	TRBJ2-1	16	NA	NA	TGTGCCAGCAGATTATGGAGGGGGAGCTCCTACAATGAGCAGTTCTTC	CASRLWRGSSYNEQFF
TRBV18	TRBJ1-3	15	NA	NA	TGTGCCAGCTCACCAGGCCAATCCACGTTGAACACCATATATTTT	CASSPGQSTLNTIYF
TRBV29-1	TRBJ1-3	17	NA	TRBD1	TGCAGCGTTGAAGATCGGGGGACAGGGGGTGGGAGAAACACCATATATTTT	CSVEDRGTGGGRNTIYF
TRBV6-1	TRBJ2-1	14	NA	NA	TGTGCCAGCAGTGAATACCAGGGGTTGGGCAAGCAGTTCTTC	CASSEYQGLGKQFF
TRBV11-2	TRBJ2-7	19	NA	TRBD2	TGTGCCAGCAGCTTAGATAAGGGACTAGCGGGAGGAGGGACCTACGAGCAGTACTTC	CASSLDKGLAGGGTYEQYF
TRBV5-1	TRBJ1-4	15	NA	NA	TGCGCCAGCAGCTTGGATCTAAGGACAGAAGAAAAACTGTTTTTT	CASSLDLRTEEKLFF
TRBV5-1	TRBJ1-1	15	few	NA	TGCGCCAGCAGCTTGCTACCGGGGGCGGTTACTGAAGCTTTCTTT	CASSLLPGAVTEAFF
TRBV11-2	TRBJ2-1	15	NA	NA	TGTGCCAGCAGGAGCGTGGGTCACCTTTTCAATGAGCAGTTCTTC	CASRSVGHLFNEQFF
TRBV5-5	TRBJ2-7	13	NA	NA	TGTGCCAGCAGCAGCACTAGCTCCTACGAGCAGTACTTC	CASSSTSSYEQYF
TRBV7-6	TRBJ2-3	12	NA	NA	TGTGCCAGCAGCTTAGTTGCAGATACGCAGTATTTT	CASSLVADTQYF
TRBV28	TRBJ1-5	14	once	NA	TGTGCCAGCAGTAACAGAATGAGCAATCAGCCCCAGCATTTT	CASSNRMSNQPQHF
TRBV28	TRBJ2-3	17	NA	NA	TGTGCCAGCAGTTTCTACCCGCCCGGGACAAGCACAGATACGCAGTATTTT	CASSFYPPGTSTDTQYF
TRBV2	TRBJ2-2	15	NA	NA	TGTGCCAGCAGTGAAAACTACCGGAACACCGGGGAGCTGTTTTTT	CASSENYRNTGELFF
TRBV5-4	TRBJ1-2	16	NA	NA	TGTGCCAGCAGCTTGATGGGCACACAGGGATCTGGTGGCTACACCTTC	CASSLMGTQGSGGYTF
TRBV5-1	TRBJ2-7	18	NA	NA	TGCGCCAGCACTCTGGGTGGGGGACAAATTATTTCCTCCTACGAGCAGTACTTC	CASTLGGGQIISSYEQYF
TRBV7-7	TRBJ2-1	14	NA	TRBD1	TGTGCTAGCAGCCCGGACAGGGGGAATGATGAGCAGTTCTTC	CASSPDRGNDEQFF
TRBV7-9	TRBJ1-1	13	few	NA	TGTGCCAGCAGCTTATTTCCAAACACTGAAGCTTTCTTT	CASSLFPNTEAFF
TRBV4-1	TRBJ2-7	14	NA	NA	TGCGCCAGCAGCCCAAGGCAGACAACCTACGAGCAGTACTTC	CASSPRQTTYEQYF
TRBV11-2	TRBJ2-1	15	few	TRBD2	TGTGCCAGCCGTCCCGCGGGGGGTCGCGGCAATGAGCAGTTCTTC	CASRPAGGRGNEQFF
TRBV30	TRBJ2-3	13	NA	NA	TGTGCCTGGAGTGTGGGGACGGCAGATACGCAGTATTTT	CAWSVGTADTQYF
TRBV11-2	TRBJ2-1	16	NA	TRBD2	TGTGCCAGCAGCTTATTCTCTAGCGGGACCTACAATGAGCAGTTCTTC	CASSLFSSGTYNEQFF
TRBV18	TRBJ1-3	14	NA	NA	TGTGCCAGCTCACCATCGGGGGGACTAGGCACCATATATTTT	CASSPSGGLGTIYF
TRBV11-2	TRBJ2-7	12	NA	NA	TGTGCCAGCAGCTTAGATCGGGACGAGCAGTACTTC	CASSLDRDEQYF
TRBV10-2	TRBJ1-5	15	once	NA	TGCGCCAGCAGCGGCGGATCGCTCCTAGGTCAGCCCCAGCATTTT	CASSGGSLLGQPQHF
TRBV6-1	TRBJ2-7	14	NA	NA	TGTGCCAGCAGTGTGACCGAGAACTCCTACGAGCAGTACTTC	CASSVTENSYEQYF
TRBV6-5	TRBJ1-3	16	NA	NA	TGTGCCAGCAGTTACTCGACGGGCAGCTATGGAAACACCATATATTTT	CASSYSTGSYGNTIYF
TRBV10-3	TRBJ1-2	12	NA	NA	TGTGCCATCAATCAGGACAGCTATGGCTACACCTTC	CAINQDSYGYTF
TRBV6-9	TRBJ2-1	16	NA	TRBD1	TGTGCCAGCAGTTATAGGGACAGTGAGTTGTACAATGAGCAGTTCTTC	CASSYRDSELYNEQFF
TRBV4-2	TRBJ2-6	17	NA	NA	TGTGCCAGCAGCCAAGATTTGGAAGGGGGTGGGGCCAACGTCCTGACTTTC	CASSQDLEGGGANVLTF
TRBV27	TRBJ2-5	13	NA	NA	TGTGCCAGCAGTTTGGCCATTGGGGAGACCCAGTACTTC	CASSLAIGETQYF
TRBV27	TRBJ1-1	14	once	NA	TGTGCCAGCAGTCTCAGGAGAACCGACACTGAAGCTTTCTTT	CASSLRRTDTEAFF
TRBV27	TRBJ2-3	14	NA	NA	TGTGCCAGCAGTTTATTCGGCAGGACCGATACGCAGTATTTT	CASSLFGRTDTQYF
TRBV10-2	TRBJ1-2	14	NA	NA	TGCGCCAGCAGGGACAGCGGGTTTAACTATGGCTACACCTTC	CASRDSGFNYGYTF
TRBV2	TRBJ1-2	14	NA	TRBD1	TGTGCCAGCAAAGGGGACAGGGAAATCTATGGCTACACCTTC	CASKGDREIYGYTF
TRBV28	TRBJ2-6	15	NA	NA	TGTGCCAGCACCACCTTGGGGGAAGGGGCCAACGTCCTGACTTTC	CASTTLGEGANVLTF
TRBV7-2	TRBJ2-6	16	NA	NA	TGTGCCAGCAGCGAACAGGGCCGGGCTGGGGCCAACGTCCTGACTTTC	CASSEQGRAGANVLTF
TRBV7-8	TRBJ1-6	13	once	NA	TGTGCCAGCAGCTTACCGGGAGAATCACCCCTCCACTTT	CASSLPGESPLHF
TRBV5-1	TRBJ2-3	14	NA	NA	TGCGCCAGCAGCCCGTTGAGAGGGACAGATACGCAGTATTTT	CASSPLRGTDTQYF
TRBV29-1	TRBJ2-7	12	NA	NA	TGCAGCGCCGGATCAAGGGGTACCGAGCAGTACTTC	CSAGSRGTEQYF
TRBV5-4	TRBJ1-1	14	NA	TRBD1	TGTGCCAGCAGCTCAAGACAGGGACCCACTGAAGCTTTCTTT	CASSSRQGPTEAFF
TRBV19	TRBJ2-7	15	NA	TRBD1	TGTGCCAGTAGTACCGACAGGGGGACTGTGCACGAGCAGTACTTC	CASSTDRGTVHEQYF
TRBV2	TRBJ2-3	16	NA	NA	TGTGCCAGCAGTGAAGGGGACCTTCTTTACACAGATACGCAGTATTTT	CASSEGDLLYTDTQYF
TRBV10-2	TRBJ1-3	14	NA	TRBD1	TGCGCCAGCAGGAAAGGACAGGGATGGGACACCATATATTTT	CASRKGQGWDTIYF
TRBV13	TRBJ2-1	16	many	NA	TGTGCCAGCAGCTGGGACGCAGGTAGCTCCTACAATGAGCAGTTCTTC	CASSWDAGSSYNEQFF
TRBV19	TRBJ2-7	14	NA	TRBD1	TGTGCCAGTAGTATGGGACAGCTAGCCTACGAGCAGTACTTC	CASSMGQLAYEQYF
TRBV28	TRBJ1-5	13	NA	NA	TGTGCCAGCCAGGACAGTCCGAATCAGCCCCAGCATTTT	CASQDSPNQPQHF
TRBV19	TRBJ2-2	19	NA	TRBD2	TGTGCCAGTAGTATAGCCGGGACTAGCGGGAGGGCCGACCCCGGGGAGCTGTTTTTT	CASSIAGTSGRADPGELFF
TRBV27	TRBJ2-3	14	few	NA	TGTGCCAGCAGTTTGGTGGGAGTGCCAGATACGCAGTATTTT	CASSLVGVPDTQYF
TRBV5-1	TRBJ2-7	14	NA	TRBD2	TGCGCCAGCAGCCCCACTAGCGGGAGATACGAGCAGTACTTC	CASSPTSGRYEQYF
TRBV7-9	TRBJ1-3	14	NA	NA	TGTGCCAGCAGCGACTCGACAGCTGGAAACACCATATATTTT	CASSDSTAGNTIYF